This T cell receptor beta chain originates from a study of control samples from healthy donors and cancer patients. Method: immunoSEQ multiplex PCR; TCRdb's copy keeps in-frame clones and lacks some. The table records about 160,000 clones, about 94% of them present only once. This clone was counted once. This sequence was found in a woman in her forties in good health. The sequenced material came from blood.

The CDR3 bases are TGTGCCAGCAGCTCCTTCGACAGTGACTATGGCTACACCTTC. Protein: CASSSFDSDYGYTF. V gene TRBV7-9 combines with J gene TRBJ1-2; D possibly corresponds to TRBD1 (5 bases). V lost 4 bases to trimming and J lost 3 bases, with 12 bases between them. CDR3 length: 14 residues. CDR1 SEHNR and CDR2 FQNEAQ come from the germline V gene (reference sequence).